Detailed here is one T cell receptor beta chain. The sample originates from a study of blood T cell repertoires in COVID-19. In the study overall: COVID-19 samples from acute and convalescent phases originated in the United States, Italy and Spain. The analysed material was cDNA or gDNA that came from T cells, B-cell-depleted T cells, or PBMCs.

In the original processing: Amplification with reference gene primers provided the estimates of nucleated cell counts. Libraries were prepared by immunoSEQ multiplex PCR; TCRdb keeps only in-frame clonotypes and omits some of them. V and J calls and clone size are given by that table; D and trimming were obtained from the DNA. The sample lists about 180,000 clones; 86% were seen once. Trimming left V 6 bases short and J 7 bases short, with 12 bases between. Germline assignment: CDR1 SEHNR and CDR2 FQNEAQ (reference sequence). The CDR3 is 13 residues long. The J gene is TRBJ2-2, the V gene TRBV7-9, with D unresolved. The clonotype originates from a man between 65 and 80 years old with active or convalescent COVID-19. The sample consisted of peripheral blood. The CDR3, as DNA: TGTGCCAGCAGGCTTCGGAGCAGCGGGGAGCTGTTTTTT. Translating gives CASRLRSSGELFF.